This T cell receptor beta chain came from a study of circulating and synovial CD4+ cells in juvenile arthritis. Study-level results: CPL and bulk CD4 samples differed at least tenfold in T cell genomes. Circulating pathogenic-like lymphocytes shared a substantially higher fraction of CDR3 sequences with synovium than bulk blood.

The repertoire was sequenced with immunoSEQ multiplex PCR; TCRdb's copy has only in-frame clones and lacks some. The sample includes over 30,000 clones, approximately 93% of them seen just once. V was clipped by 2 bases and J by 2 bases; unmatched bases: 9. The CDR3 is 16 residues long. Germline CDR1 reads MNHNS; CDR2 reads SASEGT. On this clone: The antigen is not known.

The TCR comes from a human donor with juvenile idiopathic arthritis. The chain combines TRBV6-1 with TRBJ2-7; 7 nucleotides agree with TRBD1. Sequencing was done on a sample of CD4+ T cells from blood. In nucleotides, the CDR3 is TGTGCCAGCAGTGAATCGGGACAGCGTATTCCCTACGAGCAGTACTTC. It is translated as CASSESGQRIPYEQYF.